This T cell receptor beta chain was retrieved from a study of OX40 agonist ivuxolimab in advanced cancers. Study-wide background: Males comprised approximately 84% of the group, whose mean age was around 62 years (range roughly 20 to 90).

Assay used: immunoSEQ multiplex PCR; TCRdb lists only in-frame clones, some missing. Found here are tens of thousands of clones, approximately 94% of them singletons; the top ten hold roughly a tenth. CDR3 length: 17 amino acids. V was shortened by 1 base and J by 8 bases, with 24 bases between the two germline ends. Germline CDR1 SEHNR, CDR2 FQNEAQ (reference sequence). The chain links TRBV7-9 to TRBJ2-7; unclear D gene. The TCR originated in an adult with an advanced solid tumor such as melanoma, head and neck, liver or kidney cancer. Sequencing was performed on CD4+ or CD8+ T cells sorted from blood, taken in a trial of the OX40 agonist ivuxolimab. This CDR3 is CASSLEAQTALRGQQYF. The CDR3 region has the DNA TGTGCCAGCAGCTTAGAGGCCCAGACTGCCCTACGAGGTCAGCAGTACTTC.